This T cell receptor (beta chain) appears in the sequencing data of a study of T-cell reconstitution after alpha-beta-depleted transplantation in children. Researchers prepared the TCRbeta library using unique molecular identifiers, the study reports. In TCRdb, the PCR reads were re-called with MiXCR into one record per CDR3 protein. The table has some 830,000 distinct CDR3 sequences, about 15% seen once; the top ten hold around 5%. Study-level findings and limits: High day-60 TCRbeta diversity in some patients came from surviving recipient T cells and thymic progenitors. After transplant, at about two months, alpha-beta T cells were reportedly derived from several hundred expanded graft clones. A year had passed since transplant, and T-cell counts and diversity by then came mostly from newly produced T cells.

This clonotype was picked up a small number of times. What it binds is not known. This clonotype originated in a male patient younger than 18 who had a stem cell transplant for acute lymphoblastic leukemia, so the T cells may come from the graft donor. Sequences were derived from PBMCs, mostly from graft donor cells, sampled 360 days after TCRalphabeta/CD19-depleted stem cell transplant.

CDR3 loop: CSAREWGRGMVEQFF. Written as DNA, the CDR3 is TGCAGTGCTAGAGAATGGGGGAGAGGGATGGTGGAGCAGTTCTTC. The chain joins TRBV20-1 to TRBJ2-1; possibly TRBD1 or TRBD2 for D (5 bases each). The CDR3 totals 15 residues. V was clipped by 0 bases and J by 10 bases, with 19 bases between them. The germline V gene encodes CDR1 DFQATT and CDR2 SNEGSKA (reference sequence).